The present entry profiles one T cell receptor beta chain with its context. This specimen belongs to a study of control samples from healthy donors and cancer patients. The CDR3 runs 14 residues. In germline, CDR1 is MDHEN, CDR2 SYDVKM. Germline trimming cut 4 bases from V and 5 bases from J; bases unmatched to any gene: 5. Assay: immunoSEQ multiplex PCR; the TCRdb copy retains only in-frame clones and omits some. The repertoire holds around 68,000 clones, with more than 75% as singletons. This sequence joins TRBV28 and TRBJ1-2; 9 nucleotides match TRBD1. The receptor comes from a man between 50 and 59 years old in good health. The source material was blood. CDR3 residues: CASSSGQGHYGYTF. CDR3 DNA: TGTGCCAGCAGTTCGGGACAGGGACATTATGGCTACACCTTC.